The sequence of this T cell receptor beta chain was determined in a study of cytomegalovirus exposure and HLA in healthy donors. This clone came up a few times. Primers: 60 Vbeta forward and 13 Jbeta reverse. Here immunoSEQ multiplex PCR was the method, and the copy in TCRdb shows in-frame clones only, minus some. The profile shows 150,000 to 200,000 clones, 75% to 90% of them singletons. The receptor comes from a male donor in good health and CMV-seropositive. Sequencing input: PBMCs.

As DNA, the CDR3 is TGCGCCAGCAGCCAAGTAGGACTAGCGGCTAGCTCCTACAATGAGCAGTTCTTC. Residues: CASSQVGLAASSYNEQFF. The V gene is TRBV4-3, the J gene TRBJ2-1; 10 bases line up with TRBD2. The ends lost 1 base at V and 0 bases at J; junction bases unmatched: 6. The CDR3 extends over 18 amino acids. The germline CDR1 and CDR2 sequences are LGHNA and YSLEER.